This is a list of T cell receptor beta chains from one sample in a study of T-cell reconstitution after alpha-beta-depleted transplantation in children. TCRdb fed the PCR reads into MiXCR, producing one record per CDR3 protein. The sample shows more than 200,000 distinct CDR3 sequences, over 15% of them seen only once. Sample: PBMCs, mostly from graft donor cells, taken 360 days after TCRalphabeta/CD19-depleted stem cell transplant. These receptors were obtained from a male patient aged 2-10 years who had a stem cell transplant for acute lymphoblastic leukemia, so the T cells may come from the graft donor. The CDR3 runs from the conserved cysteine through the conserved F or W. Some rows have no size entry. The others give once, few or many, or a class for an expanded clone.

j_gene: TRBJ1-1
abundance: few
v_gene: TRBV14
CDR3aa: CASSIPGARDTEAFF

j_gene: TRBJ2-7
abundance: .
v_gene: TRBV6-5
CDR3aa: CASSYSGLAAYEQYF

j_gene: TRBJ1-1
abundance: many
v_gene: TRBV5-1
CDR3aa: CASTQDKTFMNTEAFF

j_gene: TRBJ2-1
abundance: few
v_gene: TRBV11-1
CDR3aa: CASSSMVPGQSWPVYNEQFF

j_gene: TRBJ2-1
abundance: many
v_gene: TRBV5-1
CDR3aa: CASSLFLDRGVSYNEQFF

j_gene: TRBJ2-7
abundance: .
v_gene: TRBV20-1
CDR3aa: CSARDHRGGYEQYF

j_gene: TRBJ2-5
abundance: .
v_gene: TRBV5-6
CDR3aa: CASSFSVGETQYF

j_gene: TRBJ2-1
abundance: .
v_gene: TRBV20-1
CDR3aa: CSAREGQMLYNEQFF

j_gene: TRBJ2-2
abundance: .
v_gene: TRBV6-5
CDR3aa: CASSYSRGQLDTGELFF

j_gene: TRBJ1-2
abundance: few
v_gene: TRBV29-1
CDR3aa: CSAPGDGYTF

j_gene: TRBJ1-1
abundance: .
v_gene: TRBV5-1
CDR3aa: CASSLVVGDDTEAFF

j_gene: TRBJ2-3
abundance: .
v_gene: TRBV20-1
CDR3aa: CSARFPPVRGRGDTQYF

j_gene: TRBJ2-1
abundance: .
v_gene: TRBV7-2
CDR3aa: CASSLVGRTSGNNEQFF

j_gene: TRBJ1-5
abundance: .
v_gene: TRBV4-1
CDR3aa: CASSHPGRSNQPQHF

j_gene: TRBJ1-2
abundance: .
v_gene: TRBV12-3/TRBV12-4
CDR3aa: CASSLREDYGYTF

j_gene: TRBJ2-7
abundance: .
v_gene: TRBV9
CDR3aa: CASSGTLSYEQYF

j_gene: TRBJ2-3
abundance: .
v_gene: TRBV7-3
CDR3aa: CASSSKPGTSGGSTDTQYF